This T cell receptor beta chain was profiled in a study of CD8+ T cells in alopecia areata. Study conclusions and caveats: Numerous expanded lesional clones remained in scalp and blood during tofacitinib. Higher clonality was seen in lesional scalp than in normal scalp, especially in alopecia totalis/universalis.

To note about this clone: Its antigen remains unknown.

The CDR3 totals 15 residues. V was clipped by 2 bases and J by 0 bases, with 10 bases between them. Germline-derived CDR1 and CDR2 are SGHNT and YYREEE (reference sequence). This sample's treatment: oral pan-JAK inhibitor, 5-10 mg twice daily. Alopecia areata patients provided lesional scalp punch biopsies and peripheral blood. The authors extracted RNA and reverse transcribed it into cDNA as the sequencing template. The method was immunoSEQ multiplex PCR; TCRdb's version includes in-frame clones alone and lacks a portion of them. The sample gives some 150,000 clones, approximately 90% of which show up once; roughly 13% is in the top ten.

The chain has TRBV5-4 and TRBJ2-3, with a possible D match to TRBD1 (5 bases). This sequence originates from a human donor with alopecia areata. Sequenced material: CD8+ T cells sorted from blood, taken at week 4, from a patient treated with tofacitinib. The chain's CDR3 is CASSLTDSSTDTQYF. The CDR3 DNA sequence: TGTGCCAGCAGCTTAACCGACAGTAGCACAGATACGCAGTATTTT.